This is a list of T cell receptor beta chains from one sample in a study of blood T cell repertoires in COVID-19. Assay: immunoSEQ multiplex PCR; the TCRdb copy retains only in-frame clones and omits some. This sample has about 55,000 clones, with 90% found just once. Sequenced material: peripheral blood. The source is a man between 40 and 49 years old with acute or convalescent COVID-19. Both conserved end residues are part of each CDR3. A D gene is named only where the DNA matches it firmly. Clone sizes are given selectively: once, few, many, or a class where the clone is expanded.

CDR3: CAWSVQGNGYTF
DNA: TGTGCCTGGAGTGTACAGGGGAACGGCTACACCTTC
D: TRBD1
size: NA
V: TRBV30
J: TRBJ1-2

CDR3: CASSAGARSGELFF
DNA: TGTGCCAGCAGCGCAGGGGCGCGATCCGGGGAGCTGTTTTTT
D: NA
size: NA
V: TRBV9
J: TRBJ2-2

CDR3: CASSQGQGADGYTF
DNA: TGTGCCAGCAGCCAAGGACAGGGGGCTGATGGCTACACCTTC
D: TRBD1
size: NA
V: TRBV4-2
J: TRBJ1-2

CDR3: CASSYKATSGRSTGELFF
DNA: TGTGCCAGCAGCTACAAGGCGACTAGCGGGAGAAGCACCGGGGAGCTGTTTTTT
D: TRBD2
size: NA
V: TRBV7-8
J: TRBJ2-2

CDR3: CATSDPQGEKVYNEQFF
DNA: TGTGCCACCAGTGATCCCCAGGGGGAGAAAGTCTACAATGAGCAGTTCTTC
D: TRBD1
size: once
V: TRBV24-1
J: TRBJ2-1

CDR3: CASSHPAGTQYF
DNA: TGTGCCAGCAGCCACCCAGCGGGTACGCAGTATTTT
D: NA
size: NA
V: TRBV3-1/TRBV3-2
J: TRBJ2-3

CDR3: CASSGGTTPSDTQYF
DNA: TGTGCCAGCAGCGGGGGGACTACACCTTCCGATACGCAGTATTTT
D: TRBD2
size: NA
V: TRBV9
J: TRBJ2-3

CDR3: CASSSLAGDDEQYF
DNA: TGTGCCAGCAGTTCACTAGCGGGAGACGACGAGCAGTACTTC
D: TRBD2
size: NA
V: TRBV9
J: TRBJ2-7

CDR3: CASSLVWGSAASTDTQYF
DNA: TGTGCCAGCAGCTTAGTATGGGGATCAGCGGCTAGCACAGATACGCAGTATTTT
D: NA
size: NA
V: TRBV7-2
J: TRBJ2-3

CDR3: CASTDRVTEAFF
DNA: TGTGCCAGCACCGACAGGGTGACTGAAGCTTTCTTT
D: TRBD1
size: NA
V: TRBV6-5
J: TRBJ1-1

CDR3: CADPTGQGVMVTQYF
DNA: TGCGCCGACCCTACCGGACAGGGGGTAATGGTGACCCAGTACTTC
D: TRBD1
size: once
V: TRBV10-1
J: TRBJ2-5

CDR3: CASSRERGLGETQYF
DNA: TGCGCCAGCAGCCGCGAAAGGGGGCTAGGGGAGACCCAGTACTTC
D: TRBD1
size: NA
V: TRBV4-3
J: TRBJ2-5

CDR3: CASSPLLSTGRHGNTIYF
DNA: TGTGCCAGCAGCCCACTACTGTCGACAGGGAGGCATGGAAACACCATATATTTT
D: TRBD1
size: NA
V: TRBV3-1/TRBV3-2
J: TRBJ1-3

CDR3: CASSFGGATYGYTF
DNA: TGTGCCAGCAGCTTTGGGGGGGCTACCTATGGCTACACCTTC
D: NA
size: NA
V: TRBV11-3
J: TRBJ1-2

CDR3: CASSDPLRAEAFF
DNA: TGTGCCAGCAGCGACCCCCTTCGGGCTGAAGCTTTCTTT
D: NA
size: NA
V: TRBV21-1
J: TRBJ1-1

CDR3: CASSQRTDRGQNTEAFF
DNA: TGTGCCAGCAGCCAACGTACTGACAGGGGGCAAAACACTGAAGCTTTCTTT
D: TRBD1
size: NA
V: TRBV14
J: TRBJ1-1

CDR3: CSVPSKAGEGYEQYF
DNA: TGCAGCGTCCCCAGCAAGGCAGGGGAAGGGTACGAGCAGTACTTC
D: NA
size: NA
V: TRBV29-1
J: TRBJ2-7

CDR3: CASSLTGNQPQHF
DNA: TGTGCCAGCAGTTTAACAGGAAATCAGCCCCAGCATTTT
D: NA
size: NA
V: TRBV12-3/TRBV12-4
J: TRBJ1-5

CDR3: CAWSVRTGGNQPQHF
DNA: TGTGCCTGGAGTGTAAGGACAGGGGGCAATCAGCCCCAGCATTTT
D: TRBD1
size: NA
V: TRBV30
J: TRBJ1-5

CDR3: CASSRRGYGYTF
DNA: TGTGCCAGCAGCCGCAGGGGGTATGGCTACACCTTC
D: TRBD1
size: NA
V: TRBV3-1/TRBV3-2
J: TRBJ1-2

CDR3: CASSVSGMGVADTQYF
DNA: TGTGCCAGCAGCGTGAGCGGGATGGGGGTCGCAGATACGCAGTATTTT
D: TRBD2
size: NA
V: TRBV9
J: TRBJ2-3

CDR3: CASSQSDNEQFF
DNA: TGTGCCAGCTCACAGTCTGACAATGAGCAGTTCTTC
D: NA
size: NA
V: TRBV5-4
J: TRBJ2-1

CDR3: CASSFTPGGNSPLHF
DNA: TGCGCCAGCAGTTTTACTCCCGGAGGCAATTCACCCCTCCACTTT
D: NA
size: once
V: TRBV10-1
J: TRBJ1-6

CDR3: CASSKGEEQFF
DNA: TGTGCCAGCAGCAAAGGGGAAGAGCAGTTCTTC
D: NA
size: NA
V: TRBV7-3
J: TRBJ2-1

CDR3: CAGGQGLNTEAFF
DNA: TGTGCCGGCGGACAGGGCTTGAACACTGAAGCTTTCTTT
D: TRBD1
size: NA
V: TRBV19
J: TRBJ1-1

CDR3: CSVENQGNYGYTF
DNA: TGCAGCGTTGAAAACCAGGGTAACTATGGCTACACCTTC
D: NA
size: NA
V: TRBV29-1
J: TRBJ1-2

CDR3: CACRGGSYNEQFF
DNA: TGCGCCTGCCGGGGGGGCTCCTACAATGAGCAGTTCTTC
D: TRBD2
size: NA
V: TRBV5-1
J: TRBJ2-1

CDR3: CASSLSPTVYGYTF
DNA: TGTGCCAGCAGTTTGTCCCCTACAGTCTATGGCTACACCTTC
D: NA
size: NA
V: TRBV27
J: TRBJ1-2